These T cell receptor beta chains were read from a single sample in a study of cytomegalovirus exposure and HLA in healthy donors. Libraries were prepared by immunoSEQ multiplex PCR; TCRdb keeps only in-frame clonotypes and omits some of them. The sample shows over 150,000 clones, 80% to 85% of them seen only once. The source material was PBMCs. All receptors come from a male donor in good health and CMV-seropositive. Each CDR3 is given with its conserved first and last residue. A D gene is named only where the DNA matches it firmly. A clone size is listed for some rows: how often the clone was seen (once, few, many), or a class if it is expanded.

j_call clone_size v_call d_call cdr3_nt cdr3_aa
TRBJ2-1 NA TRBV7-8 TRBD2 TGTGCCAGCAGCTTAGCGCGGAGCGGGAGGACGAGGAATGAGCAGTTCTTC CASSLARSGRTRNEQFF
TRBJ1-2 NA TRBV6-1 TRBD1 TGTGCCAGCAGTGAGACAGGGGAAGGGTATGGCTACACCTTC CASSETGEGYGYTF
TRBJ2-7 NA TRBV7-9 NA TGTGCCAGCAGTTTTGGGGGGACGGCCGGAGAGCAGTACTTC CASSFGGTAGEQYF
TRBJ2-1 NA TRBV9 TRBD2 TGTGCCAGCAGCCTTACTCTAGCGGGGGGGCGGAATGAGCAGTTCTTC CASSLTLAGGRNEQFF
TRBJ2-7 NA TRBV27 TRBD1 TGTGCCAGCAGTTTACAAGGGGGCCTCTCCTACGAGCAGTACTTC CASSLQGGLSYEQYF
TRBJ1-1 few TRBV27 NA TGTGCCAGCAGTTTACTCGGGGGATTCACTGAAGCTTTCTTT CASSLLGGFTEAFF
TRBJ2-1 NA TRBV6-4 TRBD2 TGTGCCAGCAGTACCGGGACTAGCGGGGGTCACAATGAGCAGTTCTTC CASSTGTSGGHNEQFF
TRBJ1-1 NA TRBV19 NA TGTGCCAGTAGTATATCGAGAGGGAGGAACACTGAAGCTTTCTTT CASSISRGRNTEAFF
TRBJ1-2 NA TRBV6-5 NA TGTGCCAGCAGTTACGGGCAGCCCGTCTATGGCTACACCTTC CASSYGQPVYGYTF
TRBJ2-2 NA TRBV5-1 NA TGCGCCAGCAACTCTAACACCGGGGAGCTGTTTTTT CASNSNTGELFF
TRBJ2-4 NA TRBV14 NA TGTGCCAGCAGCCCCCGGGGAGCCAAAAACAGTCAGTACTTC CASSPRGAKNSQYF
TRBJ2-7 NA TRBV18 NA TGTGCCAGCTCACCATCGTCGAGCGCGTTTTCCTACGAGCAGTACTTC CASSPSSSAFSYEQYF
TRBJ2-3 NA TRBV7-2 TRBD2 TGTGCCAGCAGCTTATCGGCGGGGGGGTCGCATACGCAATATTTT CASSLSAGGSHTQYF
TRBJ1-1 once TRBV19 NA TGTGCCAGTAGGACAGTATTGAACACTGAAGCTTTCTTT CASRTVLNTEAFF
TRBJ2-5 NA TRBV7-6 NA TGTGCCAGCAGCTTAGCGGCCAGCGCCGGGTATGGGACCCAGTACTTC CASSLAASAGYGTQYF
TRBJ2-5 NA TRBV7-2 TRBD2 TGTGCCAGCAGCTTAAGTGGCGGGGGGGACCAAGAGACCCAGTACTTC CASSLSGGGDQETQYF
TRBJ2-5 NA TRBV7-6 TRBD2 TGTGCCAGCAGCTTAGCAGGGGAGCTAGCGGGGGTACCCCAGTACTTC CASSLAGELAGVPQYF
TRBJ2-5 NA TRBV7-7 NA TGTGCCAGCAGCTTAGGGTATGGGGGGGAGACCCAGTACTTC CASSLGYGGETQYF
TRBJ2-1 NA TRBV11-2 TRBD1 TGTGCCAGCACCCACCCCCCGGGACAGGGAAACAATGAGCAGTTCTTC CASTHPPGQGNNEQFF
TRBJ1-1 once TRBV6-1 TRBD1 TGTGCCAGCAGTAGTCGGGACAGCAACACTGAAGCTTTCTTT CASSSRDSNTEAFF
TRBJ1-1 NA TRBV30 NA TGTGCCTGGAGTGTCCTCCTAGAAGCTTTCTTT CAWSVLLEAFF
TRBJ2-1 NA TRBV5-1 TRBD2 TGCGCCAGCAGCGCTAGCGGCGATGAGCAGTTCTTC CASSASGDEQFF
TRBJ1-1 NA TRBV7-2 NA TGTGCCAGCAGCTTAGTTACAGCGAACACTGAAGCTTTCTTT CASSLVTANTEAFF
TRBJ2-1 NA TRBV28 NA TGTGCCAGCAGTTCTTACAGGGATGGCGGGCTGTATGAGCAGTTCTTC CASSSYRDGGLYEQFF
TRBJ1-2 NA TRBV4-3 NA TGCGCCAGCAGCCAAGATCTTGGCAGGGGAGTCGCTGGCTACACCTTC CASSQDLGRGVAGYTF
TRBJ2-7 few TRBV15 TRBD2 TGTGCCACCAGCAGAGATGGAGCGGGGGTATCCTACGAGCAGTACTTC CATSRDGAGVSYEQYF